Following are 20 T cell receptor beta chains from one sample sequenced in a study of technical replicates of blood from several donors. TCRdb's copy holds only in-frame clones and misses some; the assay was immunoSEQ multiplex PCR. The data show around 81,000 clones, approximately 94% seen once. Sample: T cells isolated from PBMCs. The receptors here all came from a human donor in good health.

This chain links TRBV30 with TRBJ2-3; maybe TRBD2 (5 bases). V was cut by 0 bases and J by 4 bases, with 8 bases left in between. From germline, CDR1 is GTSNPN and CDR2 SVGIG (reference sequence). The CDR3 length is 13 residues. CDR3 amino acids: CAWSVGSSDTQYF. The CDR3 bases are TGTGCCTGGAGTGTGGGGAGCTCAGATACGCAGTATTTT.

The chain employs TRBV29-1 and TRBJ1-1; D is undetermined. Germline lookup yields CDR1 SQVTM and CDR2 ANQGSEA. With 6 bases removed from V and 6 bases from J, the gap between germline ends came to 11 bases. This CDR3 is built from 11 residues. The DNA for the CDR3 is TGCAGCGTCTTGCAGATCGCTGAAGCTTTCTTT. Encoded protein: CSVLQIAEAFF.

This chain connects TRBV5-6 to TRBJ1-2; D might be TRBD1 (5 bases). Trimming pared 4 bases from V and 8 bases from J, leaving 15 bases between. The CDR3 extends over 13 amino acids. From germline, CDR1 is SGHDT and CDR2 YYEEEE. The CDR3 here is CASSHPPGQGYTF. The DNA for the CDR3 is TGTGCCAGCAGCCATCCGCCAGGGCAGGGCTACACCTTC. The whole variable domain, filled in from reference TRBV5-6 and TRBJ1-2, reads DAGVTQSPTHLIKTRGQQVTLRCSPKSGHDTVSWYQQALGQGPQFIFQYYEEEERQRGNFPDRFSGHQFPNYSSELNVNALLLGDSALYLCASSHPPGQGYTFGSGTRLTVV.

This clone was recorded once. The J gene is TRBJ1-4, the V gene TRBV5-6; 9 positions agree with TRBD1. J lost 0 bases, V lost 4 bases, and 7 bases had no gene match. This CDR3 comprises 17 residues. The germline CDR1 and CDR2 sequences are SGHDT and YYEEEE. CDR3 DNA sequence: TGTGCCAGCAGCCTTGGACAGGGGTTTGCAACTAATGAAAAACTGTTTTTT. Translated, it gives CASSLGQGFATNEKLFF.

In DNA form, the CDR3 reads TGTGCCAGTAGCCGAACCTTATCAGGAGGGCCCGGCTATGGCTACACCTTC. As protein: CASSRTLSGGPGYGYTF. J is TRBJ1-2 and V is TRBV19; D gene unclear. This CDR3 is built from 17 residues. The V gene's germline CDR1 is LNHDA and CDR2 SQIVND (reference sequence). Trimming took 6 bases from V and 4 from J, leaving 24 bases between them. The whole variable domain, filled in from reference TRBV19 and TRBJ1-2, reads DGGITQSPKYLFRKEGQNVTLSCEQNLNHDAMYWYRQDPGQGLRLIYYSQIVNDFQKGDIAEGYSVSREKKESFPLTVTSAQKNPTAFYLCASSRTLSGGPGYGYTFGSGTRLTVV.

The V call is TRBV4-1, the J call TRBJ2-5, with D possibly TRBD2 on 5 matching bases. Per the germline V gene, CDR1 is MGHRA and CDR2 is YSYEKL. This CDR3 comprises 15 residues. V shed 0 bases and J shed 2 bases, with 10 bases lying between them. In DNA form, the CDR3 reads TGCGCCAGCAGCCAAGACCGACGGGGTCAAGAGACCCAGTACTTC. This gives the protein CASSQDRRGQETQYF.

The chain carries TRBV7-2 and TRBJ1-4; TRBD1 is a possible D gene (6 bases). CDR1 is SGHTA, CDR2 FQGNSA, per germline. The CDR3 runs to 14 residues. Between the trimmed V and J ends, which lost 6 bases and 7 bases, there was a span of 15 bases. The CDR3 is CASSFLGGLEKLFF. DNA for the CDR3: TGTGCCAGCAGTTTTCTCGGGGGGCTTGAAAAACTGTTTTTT.

V usage is TRBV7-6 and J usage is TRBJ2-5; 11 bases line up with TRBD2. V lost 5 bases and J lost 0; bases outside the gene matches: 5. The length of the CDR3 is 16 residues. Per germline, CDR1 SGHVS and CDR2 FNYEAQ. The CDR3 sequence: CASSHGTSGYQETQYF. The CDR3 nucleotides read TGTGCCAGCAGCCATGGGACTAGCGGATACCAAGAGACCCAGTACTTC.

This rearrangement joins TRBV9 to TRBJ2-3; possibly TRBD2 for D (5 bases). This CDR3 contains 17 residues. V was cut by 4 bases and J by 0 bases, with 18 bases left in between. CDR1 is SGDLS and CDR2 is YYNGEE in the germline V gene. The DNA of the CDR3 is TGTGCCAGCAGCCCCCTCGAACTGCGGGCTAGCACAGATACGCAGTATTTT. Translating gives CASSPLELRASTDTQYF.

This rearrangement joins TRBV19 to TRBJ1-4; 7 nucleotides agree with TRBD1. The CDR3 totals 13 residues. The germline V gene encodes CDR1 LNHDA and CDR2 SQIVND (reference sequence). Trimming at V came to 7 bases and at J to 7 bases, leaving 6 bases not matched to a gene. The CDR3 here is CASKVQGSEKLFF. CDR3 coding DNA: TGTGCCAGTAAAGTACAGGGGAGTGAAAAACTGTTTTTT.

This clone was recorded only once. The V call is TRBV5-4, the J call TRBJ2-1, with 8 bases fitting TRBD1. The V gene end was trimmed by 0 bases and the J gene end by 12 bases; junction bases not matched to a gene: 2. The CDR3 is 12 residues long. Germline-derived CDR1 and CDR2 are SGHNT and YYREEE (reference sequence). CDR3: CASSLDDRGQFF. For the CDR3, the DNA is TGTGCCAGCAGCTTGGACGACAGGGGGCAGTTCTTC.

Concerning this clone itself: One end of the junction is discordant with germline, which a read error may explain. The chain is built from TRBV5-1 and TRBJ1-4; TRBD1 matches 7 bases. Germline CDR1 is SGHRS and CDR2 is YFSETQ. The length of the CDR3 is 17 residues. This CDR3 reads CASAYRGDREVNEKLFF. The CDR3 DNA reads TGCGCCAGCGCTTACAGGGGAGACAGGGAGGTTAATGAAAAGCTGTTTTTT.

The rearrangement uses TRBV9 and TRBJ1-4; D is possibly TRBD1 (5 bases). From germline, CDR1 is SGDLS and CDR2 YYNGEE. This CDR3 is built from 15 residues. Trimming pared 0 bases from V and 6 bases from J, leaving 12 bases between. The CDR3: CASSVATGEDEKLFF. The CDR3 DNA sequence: TGTGCCAGCAGCGTAGCAACGGGGGAAGATGAAAAACTGTTTTTT. The full variable domain, its missing parts supplied by reference TRBV9 and TRBJ1-4, is DSGVTQTPKHLITATGQRVTLRCSPRSGDLSVYWYQQSLDQGLQFLIQYYNGEERAKGNILERFSAQQFPDLHSELNLSSLELGDSALYFCASSVATGEDEKLFFGSGTQLSVL.

The chain is built from TRBV10-3 and TRBJ2-7; 7 bases align to TRBD2. CDR1 is ENHRY and CDR2 is SYGVKD in the germline V gene. The V and J ends lost 2 bases and 2 bases, in that order; junction bases with no gene match: 3. This CDR3 has 14 amino acids. The CDR3 DNA reads TGTGCCATCAGTGAGGGGGACTACGCCTACGAGCAGTACTTC. Residues: CAISEGDYAYEQYF.

The chain employs TRBV11-2 and TRBJ1-4; 8 bases fit TRBD1. CDR3 length: 15 amino acids. Losses at the gene ends were 5 bases for V and 0 bases for J; bases not matched to a gene: 2. The germline gives CDR1 SGHAT, CDR2 FQNNGV. In nucleotides, the CDR3 is TGTGCCAGCAGCCCGACAGGGGCAACTAATGAAAAACTGTTTTTT. Translating it yields CASSPTGATNEKLFF.

V gene TRBV7-6 combines with J gene TRBJ1-1; 8 nucleotides match TRBD1. The V gene's germline CDR1 is SGHVS and CDR2 FNYEAQ. The CDR3 totals 16 residues. The V gene end was trimmed by 1 base and the J gene end by 2 bases; junction bases not matched to a gene: 6. The CDR3 region has the DNA TGTGCCAGCAGCTTAGGGGGGGGACAGGCAAACACTGAAGCTTTCTTT. Protein product: CASSLGGGQANTEAFF. Using reference TRBV7-6 and TRBJ1-1 for the parts outside the CDR3, the full variable domain is GAGVSQSPRYKVTKRGQDVALRCDPISGHVSLYWYRQALGQGPEFLTYFNYEAQQDKSGLPNDRFSAERPEGSISTLTIQRTEQRDSAMYRCASSLGGGQANTEAFFGQGTRLTVV.

V gene TRBV19 combines with J gene TRBJ2-2, with 8 bases identical to TRBD1. From germline, CDR1 is LNHDA and CDR2 SQIVND (reference sequence). The CDR3 covers 13 residues. V shed 9 bases, J shed 2 bases, and the junction held 2 bases outside the gene matches. The CDR3 coding sequence is TGTGCCAGCAGGGGGCAAAACACCGGGGAGCTGTTTTTT. It encodes CASRGQNTGELFF.

The rearrangement links TRBV29-1 to TRBJ2-1, with 7 positions matching TRBD2. The ends lost 4 bases at V and 5 bases at J; junction bases unmatched: 5. The germline CDR1 and CDR2 sequences are SQVTM and ANQGSEA. The CDR3 is made up of 13 amino acids. CDR3 coding DNA: TGCAGCGTTGGGCGGGAGAACCACAATGAGCAGTTCTTC. Its protein is CSVGRENHNEQFF.

This chain connects TRBV9 to TRBJ2-5; D is possibly TRBD1 (5 bases). The V end was cut by 1 base, the J end by 4 bases, with 8 bases between. Germline values: CDR1 SGDLS, CDR2 YYNGEE. CDR3 length equals 13 residues. CDR3 amino acids: CASSVSGRETQYF. CDR3 DNA: TGTGCCAGCAGCGTATCAGGGCGAGAGACCCAGTACTTC. Together with reference TRBV9 and TRBJ2-5, the CDR3 gives the full variable domain: DSGVTQTPKHLITATGQRVTLRCSPRSGDLSVYWYQQSLDQGLQFLIQYYNGEERAKGNILERFSAQQFPDLHSELNLSSLELGDSALYFCASSVSGRETQYFGPGTRLLVL.

The chain joins TRBV7-9 to TRBJ1-2; no definite D call. With 0 bases removed from V and 7 bases from J, the gap between germline ends came to 6 bases. The CDR3 runs to 12 residues. Germline CDR1 and CDR2: SEHNR and FQNEAQ (reference sequence). CDR3 DNA: TGTGCCAGCAGCTTAGCGCGCGGTGGCTACACCTTC. It is translated as CASSLARGGYTF.